Listed below are T cell receptor beta chains from one sample, sequenced in a study of sequential checkpoint blockade in melanoma. The data were produced by immunoSEQ multiplex PCR, yet TCRdb's version contains in-frame clones alone and is incomplete. The sample lists fewer than 10,000 clones, about nine tenths occurring once. Sample: CD8+ T cells sorted from blood (inferred from file names), taken from a patient given nivolumab and ipilimumab in sequence. Every receptor here comes from a human donor with melanoma. Each CDR3 is given with its conserved first and last residue. A D gene is named only where the DNA matches it firmly. Clone size appears in some rows only: once, few, many, or a class for an expanded clone.

v_gene	j_gene	d_gene	abundance	CDR3nt	CDR3aa
TRBV2	TRBJ2-7	.	.	TGTGCCAGCACCAGAGCTAGCTCCTACGAGCAGTACTTC	CASTRASSYEQYF
TRBV15	TRBJ2-1	TRBD2	once	TGTGCCACCAGCAGGGTAGCGGGAGGGGGGAATGAGCAGTTCTTC	CATSRVAGGGNEQFF
TRBV28	TRBJ1-1	.	.	TGTGCCAGCAGGACGGGGAACACTGAAGCTTTCTTT	CASRTGNTEAFF
TRBV9	TRBJ2-3	TRBD2	.	TGTGCCAGCAGCGCCGGAATAGCGGGAGGTGGATACACAGATACGCAGTATTTT	CASSAGIAGGGYTDTQYF
TRBV19	TRBJ1-1	TRBD1	few	TGTGCCAGTAGTATGGGGACAGGGATTACTGAAGCTTTCTTT	CASSMGTGITEAFF
TRBV27	TRBJ1-1	.	once	TGTGCCAGCAGTCCGCCCAGGGAAGCTAGGAATACTGAAGCTTTCTTT	CASSPPREARNTEAFF
TRBV11-1	TRBJ2-3	.	.	TGTGCCAGCAGCTTACCCGCGGGGGCTCATACGCAGTATTTT	CASSLPAGAHTQYF
TRBV6-5	TRBJ2-7	.	once	TGTGCCAGCAGTTACTCGCTCACCGAGAACTCCTACGAGCAGTACTTC	CASSYSLTENSYEQYF
TRBV27	TRBJ2-7	TRBD1	.	TGTGCCAGCAGTTACAGGGGTGGGTCCTACGAGCAGTACTTC	CASSYRGGSYEQYF
TRBV11-2	TRBJ2-7	.	.	TGTGCCAGCAGCTTAGGTGGAGGCTCCTACGAGCAGTACTTC	CASSLGGGSYEQYF
TRBV29-1	TRBJ2-7	.	.	TGCAGCGTTGTATTTTTTGTAGATGCCTACGAGCAGTACTTC	CSVVFFVDAYEQYF
TRBV4-1	TRBJ1-1	.	.	TGCGCCAGCAGCCAGGTAGACACTGAAGCTTTCTTT	CASSQVDTEAFF
TRBV27	TRBJ1-5	.	.	TGTGCCAGCAGTTTAGTGGGGGGTACGATCAATCAGCCCCAGCATTTT	CASSLVGGTINQPQHF
TRBV2	TRBJ1-3	TRBD1	few	TGTGCCAGCAGTGAGGTGGACAGGGGGCTCTTAGGAAACACCATATATTTT	CASSEVDRGLLGNTIYF
TRBV5-1	TRBJ2-5	.	.	TGCGCCAGCAGCTTGGGGGGAGCGGTCCAAGAGACCCAGTACTTC	CASSLGGAVQETQYF
TRBV27	TRBJ1-3	.	.	TGTGCCAGCAGCCCGTCAGGGCCTGGAAACACCATATATTTT	CASSPSGPGNTIYF
TRBV28	TRBJ1-5	.	.	TGTGCCAGCCAAAATACCTATAGTAGCAATCAGCCCCAGCATTTT	CASQNTYSSNQPQHF
TRBV9	TRBJ1-4	TRBD1	.	TGTGCCAGCAGCGTCGCAGGGGGCGGTGAAAAACTGTTTTTT	CASSVAGGGEKLFF
TRBV27	TRBJ2-7	.	.	TGTGCCAGCTCGGGACTCTCCTACGAGCAGTACTTC	CASSGLSYEQYF
TRBV2	TRBJ1-2	.	.	TGTGCCAGCAGTGAAATGAGACAGGAGAACTATGGCTACACCTTC	CASSEMRQENYGYTF
TRBV2	TRBJ1-1	TRBD1	few	TGTGCCAGCAGTGACAACAGGGGGAAGAACACTGAAGCTTTCTTT	CASSDNRGKNTEAFF
TRBV2	TRBJ2-7	.	.	TGTGCCAGCAGCCCCGACACATCCTACGAGCAGTACTTC	CASSPDTSYEQYF
TRBV6-1	TRBJ2-3	.	.	TGTGCCAGCAGTGATGGGGCAGGGGGCACAGATACGCAGTATTTT	CASSDGAGGTDTQYF
TRBV7-2	TRBJ1-1	.	.	TGTGCCAGCAGCTTAGCGAAAACGTGGGCTGCCAACACTGAAGCTTTCTTT	CASSLAKTWAANTEAFF
TRBV6-1	TRBJ2-7	TRBD2	.	TGTGCCAGCAGTGATCCCCCGGGACTAGCGGGTGTACACTCCTACGAGCAGTACTTC	CASSDPPGLAGVHSYEQYF
TRBV10-3	TRBJ1-2	.	.	TGTGCCATCACTGAGGGAGAGGGCTACACCTTC	CAITEGEGYTF
TRBV19	TRBJ2-7	.	.	TGTGCCAGTAGTCCGATAACTAGAGGAGGGGAGCAGTACTTC	CASSPITRGGEQYF
TRBV30	TRBJ1-4	TRBD1	.	TGTGCCTGGAACCCGGGACAGGGTAATGAAAAACTGTTTTTT	CAWNPGQGNEKLFF
TRBV11-2	TRBJ1-4	.	.	TGTGCCTCGCACACAGGGCTGGGTGAAAAACTGTTTTTT	CASHTGLGEKLFF
TRBV4-3	TRBJ1-1	TRBD1	.	TGCGCCAGCAGCCATGACCGACAGGGTGATGAAGCTTTCTTT	CASSHDRQGDEAFF
TRBV5-6	TRBJ1-2	.	.	TGTGCCAGCAGCTCCCCGAGGAGCTACTATGGCTACACCTTC	CASSSPRSYYGYTF
TRBV5-5	TRBJ1-2	.	.	TGTGCCAGCAGCTTGGCCGGGGAAACGAGGGATGGCTACACCTTC	CASSLAGETRDGYTF
TRBV28	TRBJ1-5	TRBD1	.	TGTGCCAGCAGTTTGTCGAGACAGGGGAATCAGCCCCAGCATTTT	CASSLSRQGNQPQHF
TRBV27	TRBJ2-7	TRBD1	.	TGTGCCAGCTCCTCCGGGACAGCGGTCTCCTACGAGCAGTACTTC	CASSSGTAVSYEQYF
TRBV4-1	TRBJ2-1	TRBD2	.	TGCGCCAGCACCTCCGCCGGAGGCTTAGCGGGGGAGGAGCAGTTCTTC	CASTSAGGLAGEEQFF
TRBV28	TRBJ2-7	.	.	TGTGCCATCGCAGATGGGAGCTACGAGCAGTACTTC	CAIADGSYEQYF
TRBV28	TRBJ1-1	TRBD1	.	TGTGCCAGCAGTCCAGGACAGGTGATAATGAACACTGAAGCTTTCTTT	CASSPGQVIMNTEAFF
TRBV4-1	TRBJ1-2	.	.	TGCGCCAGCAGCCCTCAAGGGACTACTAACTATGGCTACACCTTC	CASSPQGTTNYGYTF
TRBV9	TRBJ1-5	.	.	TGTGCCAGCAGCTGGATTTTTCAGGGCAATCAGCCCCAGCATTTT	CASSWIFQGNQPQHF
TRBV27	TRBJ1-1	TRBD1	few	TGTGCCAGCAGTGACGGGACAGGAGCCCCCGAAGCTTTCTTT	CASSDGTGAPEAFF
TRBV30	TRBJ2-1	.	.	TGTGCCTGGAGTGTAGACCCCCTTGGCCCGGGTCTCTACAATGAGCAGTTCTTC	CAWSVDPLGPGLYNEQFF
TRBV7-3	TRBJ2-1	TRBD2	.	TGTGCCAGCAGCTTTCTAGCGGGAGGGTGGAGTGAGCAGTTCTTC	CASSFLAGGWSEQFF
TRBV29-1	TRBJ1-1	.	.	TGCAGCGTTGAAGATCGGGAGACTGAAGCTTTCTTT	CSVEDRETEAFF
TRBV2	TRBJ1-2	TRBD1	.	TGTGCCAGCAGTGAAACAGGCACGCAGGGGGCGAATGGCTACACCTTC	CASSETGTQGANGYTF
TRBV28	TRBJ2-7	TRBD2	.	TGTGCCAGCAGTTTGCGGGGGTTCTACGAGCAGTACTTC	CASSLRGFYEQYF
TRBV11-2	TRBJ2-1	.	.	TGTGCCAGCAGCTCAGAACTGCTAACTGAGCAGTTCTTC	CASSSELLTEQFF
TRBV10-2	TRBJ1-2	.	.	TGCGCCAGCAGTGAATTCAGGGGCAGCTATGGCTACACCTTC	CASSEFRGSYGYTF
TRBV19	TRBJ1-2	.	.	TGTGCCAGTAGTTCGCGACAGGCGACGCAGCGGGGCTACACCTTC	CASSSRQATQRGYTF
TRBV19	TRBJ1-5	.	.	TGTGCCAGTAGTTGGAGACAGCAAGCCTATAGCAATCAGCCCCAGCATTTT	CASSWRQQAYSNQPQHF
TRBV7-6	TRBJ2-7	TRBD2	.	TGTGCCAGCAGTTCCGGGACTAGGTCCTACGAGCAGTACTTC	CASSSGTRSYEQYF
TRBV6-5	TRBJ2-7	.	.	TGTGCCAGCAGTTACGAGTTCGCAGGGGCCTCCTACGAGCAGTACTTC	CASSYEFAGASYEQYF
TRBV9	TRBJ1-4	.	.	TGTGCCAGCAGCGTAAGGGGGAGAGAAAAACTGTTTTTT	CASSVRGREKLFF
TRBV27	TRBJ2-7	.	.	TGTGCCAGCAGTTTATCGTGGCCGTCCGAGCAGTACTTC	CASSLSWPSEQYF
TRBV9	TRBJ2-6	.	.	TGTGCCAGCAGCGGACAGGACTCTGGGGCCAACGTCCTGACTTTC	CASSGQDSGANVLTF
TRBV30	TRBJ2-7	TRBD1	.	TGTGCCTGGACAAGCGGTGACAGGGCTACCTACGAGCAGTACTTC	CAWTSGDRATYEQYF
TRBV13	TRBJ2-7	.	.	TGTGCCAGCAGCTCCGCCGGGGGGCGCTACGAGCAGTACTTC	CASSSAGGRYEQYF
TRBV5-6	TRBJ1-1	.	few	TGTGCCAGCAGCCCTGTGAGTGGCACTGAAGCTTTCTTT	CASSPVSGTEAFF
TRBV4-1	TRBJ1-2	.	once	TGCGCCAGCAGCCCCCTGATGGGGGCAGAGGGCTACACCTTC	CASSPLMGAEGYTF
TRBV4-1	TRBJ2-7	.	.	TGCGCCAGCAGCCGAGCCGGGACACCTTCCTACGAGCAGTACTTC	CASSRAGTPSYEQYF
TRBV14	TRBJ1-3	.	once	TGTGCCAGCAGCCAAGATCACAGCTACTCTGGAAACACCATATATTTT	CASSQDHSYSGNTIYF